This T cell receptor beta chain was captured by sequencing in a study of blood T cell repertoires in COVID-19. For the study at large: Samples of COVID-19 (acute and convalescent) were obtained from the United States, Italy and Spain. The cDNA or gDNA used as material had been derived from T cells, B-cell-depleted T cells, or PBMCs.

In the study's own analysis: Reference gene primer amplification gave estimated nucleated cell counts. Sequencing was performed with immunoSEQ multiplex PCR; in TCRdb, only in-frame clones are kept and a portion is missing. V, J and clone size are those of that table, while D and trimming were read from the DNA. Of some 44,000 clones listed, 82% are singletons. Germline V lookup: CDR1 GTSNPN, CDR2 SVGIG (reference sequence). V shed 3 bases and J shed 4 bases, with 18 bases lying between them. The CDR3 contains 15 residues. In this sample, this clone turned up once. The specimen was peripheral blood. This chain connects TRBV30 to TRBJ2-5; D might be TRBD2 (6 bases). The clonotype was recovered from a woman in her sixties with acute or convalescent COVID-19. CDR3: CAWREGRSLAETQYF. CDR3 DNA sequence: TGTGCCTGGAGGGAGGGACGCTCTTTAGCAGAGACCCAGTACTTC.